A selection of T cell receptor beta chains follows, all from one sample in a study of shared clonotypes between healthy human individuals. Repertoires were generated with immunoSEQ multiplex PCR, while TCRdb's copy carries only in-frame clones and drops some. The sample records about 960,000 clones, approximately 80% being singletons. Material: memory CD4+ T cells sorted from blood. All receptors come from a man between 18 and 29 years old in good health. Both conserved end residues are part of each CDR3. The order of the fields is V gene, J gene, CDR3 protein.

TRBV29-1,TRBJ2-6,CSVGIGTGGTGANVLTF
TRBV19,TRBJ1-1,CATLDRSNTEAFF
TRBV9,TRBJ2-5,CASSVGASGYQETQYF
TRBV5-1,TRBJ2-5,CASSSGLGETQYF
TRBV5-1,TRBJ2-7,CASSFGTGKLYEQYF
TRBV10-2,TRBJ1-1,CASSESGTGRSEAFF
TRBV6-6,TRBJ1-4,CASSSTGGSEKLFF
TRBV6-5,TRBJ1-6,CASSYNVGGGSPLHF
TRBV19,TRBJ2-5,CASSIRAPGQEETQYF
TRBV6-4,TRBJ2-6,CASKPGTAVSGANVLTF
TRBV27,TRBJ1-1,CASSPSSGQGYTEAFF
TRBV5-1,TRBJ1-1,CASSENSEAFF
TRBV7-2,TRBJ2-7,CASSLQGLASSEQYF
TRBV5-4,TRBJ2-5,CASSLGGTGSETQYF
TRBV27,TRBJ1-4,CASRRQGGDEKLFF
TRBV6-5,TRBJ2-1,CASSPSGRLLGEQFF
TRBV30,TRBJ2-5,CAWSGKTGLKETQYF
TRBV29-1,TRBJ1-1,CSARQGARDTEAFF
TRBV7-2,TRBJ2-6,CASSTQAGANVLTF
TRBV13,TRBJ2-2,CASSLAVSRGAHGELFF
TRBV27,TRBJ1-1,CASSFEPGQGEAFF
TRBV13,TRBJ2-3,CASSPLGGADTQYF
TRBV19,TRBJ2-7,CASSDTLGGKTYEQYF
TRBV9,TRBJ2-7,CASSPHDGNNEQYF
TRBV7-9,TRBJ2-5,CASSPYTRLAGARETQYF
TRBV10-2,TRBJ1-1,CASSESTVNTEAFF
TRBV28,TRBJ1-3,CASRKTGTVGTIYF
TRBV28,TRBJ2-6,CASFGGAGANVLTF
TRBV5-1,TRBJ1-6,CASSLVKAGDSPLHF
TRBV27,TRBJ1-1,CASWAWGRNTEAFF
TRBV29-1,TRBJ1-3,CSAHGGAGEPFF
TRBV7-2,TRBJ1-6,CASSLGQNNSPLHF
TRBV5-4,TRBJ1-2,CASSQGLLGEGYTF
TRBV6-6,TRBJ2-6,CASLLPVGSGANVLTF
TRBV5-1,TRBJ2-2,CASSFTHGELFF
TRBV7-3,TRBJ2-3,CASSPVSGSDTQYF
TRBV6-1,TRBJ1-5,CASSEITGRGPWGNQPQHF
TRBV7-2,TRBJ1-5,CASSLAPEYQPQHF
TRBV5-1,TRBJ2-3,CASSLVPSDTDTQYF
TRBV19,TRBJ1-1,CVSGELGNTEAFF
TRBV2,TRBJ1-6,CASSELAVKSNSPLHF
TRBV4-3,TRBJ2-5,CASSQDVLQTQYF